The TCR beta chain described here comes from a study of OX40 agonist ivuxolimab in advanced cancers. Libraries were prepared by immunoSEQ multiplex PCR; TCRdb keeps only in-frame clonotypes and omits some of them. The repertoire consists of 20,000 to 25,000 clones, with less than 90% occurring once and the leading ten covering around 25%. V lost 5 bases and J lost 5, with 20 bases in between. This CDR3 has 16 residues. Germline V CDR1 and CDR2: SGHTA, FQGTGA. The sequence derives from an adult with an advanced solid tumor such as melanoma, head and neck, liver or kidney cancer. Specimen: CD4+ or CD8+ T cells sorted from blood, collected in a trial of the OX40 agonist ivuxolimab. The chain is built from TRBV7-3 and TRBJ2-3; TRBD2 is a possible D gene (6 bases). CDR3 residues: CASSATIAVQGDTQYF. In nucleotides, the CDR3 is TGTGCCAGCAGCGCCACCATAGCGGTCCAGGGAGATACGCAGTATTTT.